The 24 T cell receptor beta chains given below trace back to one sample, sequenced in a study of response to subunit inactivated influenza vaccine. TCRdb re-called the RT-PCR reads with MiXCR, one entry per CDR3 protein. The sample lists 430,000 or so distinct CDR3 sequences, approximately 11% occurring once. The sequencing used PBMCs from blood, collected about 6 weeks after vaccination. The source of these receptors is a man aged 50-59 years who received an inactivated influenza vaccine.

There are a few counts of this clonotype. The V and J genes are TRBV20-1 and TRBJ1-1; no clear D gene. The germline V gene has CDR1 DFQATT and CDR2 SNEGSKA (reference sequence). The CDR3 runs to 13 residues. With 5 bases removed from V and 0 bases from J, the gap between germline ends came to 10 bases. CDR3 bases: TGCAGTGCTCCCGGACGGATGAACACTGAAGCTTTCTTT. Encoded protein: CSAPGRMNTEAFF.

The chain couples TRBV29-1 to TRBJ2-7, with 9 bases identical to TRBD1. The V gene end was trimmed by 7 bases and the J gene end by 2 bases; junction bases not matched to a gene: 6. CDR3 size: 13 residues. CDR1 is SQVTM and CDR2 is ANQGSEA in the germline V gene. The CDR3 reads CSGPRDRAYEQYF. The CDR3 DNA is TGCAGCGGACCACGGGACAGGGCCTACGAGCAGTACTTC.

This clonotype came up many times. The rearrangement joins TRBV10-3 to TRBJ2-2, with D maybe TRBD2 (6 bases). Germline V CDR1 and CDR2: ENHRY, SYGVKD. This CDR3 region has 14 residues. V lost 8 bases to trimming and J lost 5 bases, with 15 bases between them. CDR3 sequence (DNA): TGTGCCATCTCCCGGGGGAAAGGGACCGGGGAGCTGTTTTTT. It specifies CAISRGKGTGELFF.

This clonotype was recorded many times. This chain uses TRBV4-3 with TRBJ1-3, with 8 bases that match TRBD1. CDR1 and CDR2 (germline): LGHNA, YSLEER. The V and J ends lost 8 bases and 5 bases, in that order; junction bases with no gene match: 8. The CDR3 runs 14 residues. This CDR3 reads CASSPGTGRNTIYF. The CDR3 DNA sequence: TGCGCCAGCTCCCCAGGGACAGGAAGAAACACCATATATTTT.

This clonotype has more than one count but fewer than ten. This rearrangement joins TRBV5-1 to TRBJ2-5; D gene unclear. CDR1 and CDR2 (germline): SGHRS, YFSETQ. The length of the CDR3 is 15 residues. The V gene lost 2 bases and the J gene lost 3 bases, with 14 bases spanning the gap. The CDR3: CASSFHGQIEETQYF. DNA for the CDR3: TGCGCCAGCAGCTTTCACGGCCAAATAGAAGAGACCCAGTACTTC.

This clonotype was seen a handful of times. The chain joins TRBV20-1 to TRBJ2-7; D may match TRBD1 or TRBD2 (5 bases each). Germline V CDR1 and CDR2: DFQATT, SNEGSKA (reference sequence). V gave up 2 bases and J gave up 2 bases, with 13 bases separating them. The CDR3 has 14 residues. The CDR3 is CSARPRDVTYEQYF. In nucleotides, the CDR3 is TGCAGTGCTAGACCCAGGGACGTGACCTACGAGCAGTACTTC.

This clonotype has a handful of counts. One end of the junction is discordant with germline, which a read error may explain. The chain has TRBV6-4 and TRBJ2-1, with D unresolved. This CDR3 is 16 amino acids long. Germline values: CDR1 MRHNA, CDR2 SNTAGT. Written as DNA, the CDR3 is TGTGCCAGCAGTCACTCGACCCACTCCCCCTACAATGAGCAGTTCTTC. Protein product: CASSHSTHSPYNEQFF.

The chain carries TRBV4-1 and TRBJ2-3; possibly TRBD1 or TRBD2 for D (5 bases each). Germline loops: CDR1 MGHRA, CDR2 YSYEKL. V lost 0 bases to trimming and J lost 2 bases, with 12 bases between them. The CDR3 totals 16 residues. The chain's CDR3 is CASSQDGAGFTDTQYF. The CDR3 coding sequence is TGCGCCAGCAGCCAAGATGGGGCGGGTTTCACAGATACGCAGTATTTT.

In this sample, this clonotype turned up a few times. The genes are TRBV24-1 and TRBJ2-3, with TRBD2 identical over 8 bases. This CDR3 is 14 amino acids long. J lost 14 bases, V lost 4 bases, and 13 bases had no gene match. Germline CDR1 and CDR2: KGHDR and SFDVKD. The CDR3 DNA reads TGTGCCACCAGTGACCCGGGGGGGGCAGTCCGGTTGTATTTT. Protein product: CATSDPGGAVRLYF.

There are a few counts of this clonotype. The gene calls are TRBV9 and TRBJ2-3; 12 bases map to TRBD2. Germline CDR1 is SGDLS and CDR2 is YYNGEE. J was trimmed by 2 bases and V by 3 bases; bases with no gene match: 7. CDR3 length equals 17 residues. The CDR3: CASSALRTSGTTDTQYF. CDR3 DNA sequence: TGTGCCAGCAGCGCACTCCGGACTAGCGGGACCACAGATACGCAGTATTTT.

This clonotype was seen at least ten times. The CDR3 spells CAIRDSSRTDTQYF. CDR3 coding DNA: TGTGCCATCAGGGACAGTTCCCGCACAGATACGCAGTATTTT. The chain is built from TRBV10-3 and TRBJ2-3, with D possibly matching TRBD1 (6 bases). The CDR3 loop spans 14 amino acids. Trimming shortened V by 6 bases and J by 1 base, and 11 bases separated the two germline ends. CDR1 ENHRY and CDR2 SYGVKD come from the germline V gene.

The rearrangement joins TRBV14 to TRBJ1-2; a weak D match, TRBD1 (6 bases). V lost 1 base and J lost 5, with 17 bases in between. This CDR3 spans 16 amino acids. Germline loops: CDR1 SGHDN, CDR2 FVKESK. The CDR3 reads CASSQGHYKRGYGYTF. For the CDR3, the DNA is TGTGCCAGCAGCCAAGGTCACTACAAAAGGGGGTATGGCTACACCTTC.

V is TRBV5-5 and J is TRBJ2-3, with 8 bases that match TRBD2. CDR1 and CDR2 (germline): SGHKS, YYEKEE (reference sequence). V lost 4 bases and J lost 5; bases outside the gene matches: 6. The length of the CDR3 is 14 residues. The CDR3 is CASSRRTSRDTQYF. The DNA for the CDR3 is TGTGCCAGCAGCAGAAGGACTAGCCGAGATACGCAGTATTTT.

The CDR3 loop is CASSLEVRTGAGYGYTF. The CDR3 DNA reads TGTGCCAGCAGCTTGGAGGTGAGGACGGGCGCAGGCTATGGCTACACCTTC. J is TRBJ1-2 and V is TRBV7-2; D remains unclear. This CDR3 is built from 17 residues. Germline lookup yields CDR1 SGHTA and CDR2 FQGNSA. V was trimmed by 3 bases and J by 4 bases, leaving 21 bases between them.

This clonotype turned up a few times. This chain uses TRBV5-1 with TRBJ2-1; no clear D. V lost 5 bases, J lost 2 bases, and 11 bases lay in between. CDR3 length equals 14 residues. CDR1 SGHRS and CDR2 YFSETQ come from the germline V gene. The CDR3 DNA is TGCGCCAGCAGGTCGGCACTCACCTACAATGAGCAGTTCTTC. Amino acid sequence: CASRSALTYNEQFF.

Many counts were recorded for this clonotype. The chain links TRBV12-3 or TRBV12-4 to TRBJ2-7, with 7 bases that match TRBD1. This CDR3 spans 15 amino acids. V dropped 5 bases and J dropped 3; count of bases not matched to a gene: 10. CDR3 sequence (DNA): TGTGCCAGCAGTAACAGCTTGACAGGGCGCTACGAGCAGTACTTC. This codes for CASSNSLTGRYEQYF.

This clonotype was counted at least ten times. V gene TRBV12-3 or TRBV12-4 combines with J gene TRBJ2-1; unclear D gene. CDR3 size: 11 residues. The germline V and J ends were trimmed by 7 bases and 6 bases, with 7 bases remaining between them. The CDR3 bases are TGTGCCAGCACTTATTCCAATGAGCAGTTCTTC. Encoded protein: CASTYSNEQFF.

The CDR3 here is CSARDSEGNNEQFF. The CDR3, as DNA: TGCAGTGCTAGAGATTCCGAGGGAAACAATGAGCAGTTCTTC. The chain has TRBV20-1 and TRBJ2-1, with D possibly TRBD2 on 5 matching bases. The CDR3 covers 14 residues. Trimming took off 0 bases at V and 5 bases at J, with 11 bases between the two ends. Per germline, CDR1 DFQATT and CDR2 SNEGSKA (reference sequence).

This clonotype was counted a few times. The chain has TRBV20-1 and TRBJ2-5; 12 bases line up with TRBD2. The V segment lost 3 bases and the J segment 2 bases; nucleotides outside the gene matches: 4. Germline CDR1 and CDR2: DFQATT and SNEGSKA (reference sequence). The CDR3 spans 15 residues. CDR3: CSASLAGGNQETQYF. CDR3 in DNA: TGCAGTGCTAGTCTAGCGGGGGGGAATCAAGAGACCCAGTACTTC.

As concerns this clonotype: The junction shows a germline mismatch at one end, possibly a read error. V usage is TRBV7-2 and J usage is TRBJ2-2; the D gene could be TRBD1 or TRBD2 (5 bases each). The CDR3 sequence is 17 residues long. Germline V lookup: CDR1 SGHTA, CDR2 FQGNSA. For the CDR3, the DNA is TGTGCCAGCAGCTTAGTGTTCTCCAACCTGGACACCGGGGAGCTGCTTTTT. Its translation is CASSLVFSNLDTGELLF.

This clonotype was seen ten or more times. This chain links TRBV7-2 with TRBJ2-1; possibly TRBD1 for D (5 bases). This CDR3 contains 14 residues. Trimming cost V 5 bases and J 7 bases, with 15 bases left between them. Germline V gives CDR1 SGHTA, CDR2 FQGNSA. CDR3: CASSLGRVGNEQFF. CDR3 DNA: TGTGCCAGCAGCCTGGGGCGAGTGGGAAATGAGCAGTTCTTC.

This clonotype showed up just a few times. V and J are TRBV7-9 and TRBJ1-1; 7 bases match TRBD1. Germline CDR1 is SEHNR and CDR2 is FQNEAQ (reference sequence). The CDR3 runs to 13 residues. V shed 0 bases, J shed 7 bases, and the junction held 2 bases outside the gene matches. Here the CDR3 reads CASSLAGTVEAFF. The CDR3 DNA reads as TGTGCCAGCAGCTTAGCAGGGACAGTTGAAGCTTTCTTT. The full variable domain, in which reference TRBV7-9 and TRBJ1-1 provide the parts outside the CDR3, is DTGVSQNPRHKITKRGQNVTFRCDPISEHNRLYWYRQTLGQGPEFLTYFQNEAQLEKSRLLSDRFSAERPKGSFSTLEIQRTEQGDSAMYLCASSLAGTVEAFFGQGTRLTVV.

There are a few counts of this clonotype. The gene calls are TRBV12-3 or TRBV12-4 and TRBJ1-2; D is possibly TRBD1 (5 bases). The CDR3 extends over 16 amino acids. The V and J ends lost 1 base and 4 bases respectively, with 16 bases between them. CDR3: CASSLVGLFHRYGYTF. The CDR3 nucleotides read TGTGCCAGCAGTTTAGTGGGGCTGTTCCACCGCTATGGCTACACCTTC.

The V call is TRBV28, the J call TRBJ2-2; D gene ambiguous. Looked up from germline, CDR1 is MDHEN and CDR2 is SYDVKM. The CDR3 loop spans 16 amino acids. V lost 1 base and J lost 3, with 12 bases in between. CDR3 region: CASSLLVTYDTGELFF. Written as DNA, the CDR3 is TGTGCCAGCAGTTTATTAGTGACCTATGACACCGGGGAGCTGTTTTTT.